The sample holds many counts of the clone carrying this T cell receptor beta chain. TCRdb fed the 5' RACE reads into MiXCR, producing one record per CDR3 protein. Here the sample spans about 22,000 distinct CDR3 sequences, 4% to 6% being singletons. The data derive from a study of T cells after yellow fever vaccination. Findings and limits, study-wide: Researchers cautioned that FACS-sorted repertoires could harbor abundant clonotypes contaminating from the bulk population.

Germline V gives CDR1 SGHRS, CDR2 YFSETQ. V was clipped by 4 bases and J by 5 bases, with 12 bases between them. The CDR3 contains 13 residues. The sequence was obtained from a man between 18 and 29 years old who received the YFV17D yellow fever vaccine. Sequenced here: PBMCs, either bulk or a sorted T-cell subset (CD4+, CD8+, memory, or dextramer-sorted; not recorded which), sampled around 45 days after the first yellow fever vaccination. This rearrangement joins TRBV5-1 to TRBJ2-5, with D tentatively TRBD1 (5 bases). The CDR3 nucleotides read TGCGCCAGCAGCCCTAGGGGCATGGAGACCCAGTACTTC. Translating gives CASSPRGMETQYF.